This entry concerns a single T cell receptor (beta chain). Clones were sequenced by immunoSEQ multiplex PCR, and TCRdb holds only the in-frame ones, with some missing. The sample yields roughly 100,000 clones, 82% seen once. These data belong to a study of T cell responses to AZD1222 COVID-19 vaccine. The CDR3 is made up of 12 amino acids. CDR1 and CDR2 (germline): SGHRS, YFSETQ. V was clipped by 4 bases and J by 8 bases, with 12 bases between them. This TCR came from an adult in good health. This chain connects TRBV5-1 to TRBJ1-2; D is possibly TRBD1 (6 bases). The specimen comprised peripheral blood, sampled on day 0 of AZD1222 vaccination. This CDR3 is CASSEDSFGYTF. The CDR3 bases are TGCGCCAGCAGCGAGGACAGTTTCGGCTACACCTTC.